These T cell receptor beta chains were read from a single sample in a study of blood T cell repertoires in COVID-19. The assay was immunoSEQ multiplex PCR, and TCRdb's table has in-frame clones only and misses some. The sample consists of about 220,000 clones, 80% to 90% of them appearing once. Sequenced: peripheral blood. These receptors were taken from a woman aged 55 to 70 who had recovered from COVID-19. The CDR3 runs from the conserved cysteine through the conserved F or W. D genes are given only for firm matches. Clone size is not always given. Where it is, it says once, few, many or a class for expanded clones.

d_gene: TRBD2
abundance: .
len: 16
j_gene: TRBJ2-1
v_gene: TRBV9
CDR3aa: CASSVASGGTYNEQFF

d_gene: .
abundance: .
len: 15
j_gene: TRBJ1-5
v_gene: TRBV9
CDR3aa: CASSIDSALNQPQHF

d_gene: .
abundance: .
len: 15
j_gene: TRBJ1-5
v_gene: TRBV5-6
CDR3aa: CASSNWGGNHQPQHF

d_gene: .
abundance: .
len: 14
j_gene: TRBJ1-3
v_gene: TRBV19
CDR3aa: CASSIRGSGNTIYF

d_gene: .
abundance: .
len: 13
j_gene: TRBJ1-5
v_gene: TRBV27
CDR3aa: CASKKAGGQPQHF

d_gene: TRBD1
abundance: .
len: 15
j_gene: TRBJ1-2
v_gene: TRBV10-3
CDR3aa: CAISESVTGVYGYTF

d_gene: TRBD1
abundance: .
len: 15
j_gene: TRBJ2-1
v_gene: TRBV2
CDR3aa: CASSEDRSSYNEQFF

d_gene: .
abundance: few
len: 14
j_gene: TRBJ1-1
v_gene: TRBV6-2/TRBV6-3
CDR3aa: CASSYSISSTEAFF

d_gene: TRBD1
abundance: .
len: 13
j_gene: TRBJ1-2
v_gene: TRBV7-9
CDR3aa: CASSFGQAYGYTF

d_gene: .
abundance: .
len: 16
j_gene: TRBJ1-5
v_gene: TRBV6-6
CDR3aa: CASSYSWGASNQPQHF

d_gene: .
abundance: .
len: 15
j_gene: TRBJ2-2
v_gene: TRBV9
CDR3aa: CASSVSGLGGGELFF

d_gene: TRBD1
abundance: .
len: 13
j_gene: TRBJ1-2
v_gene: TRBV6-5
CDR3aa: CASSYLAGGGYTF

d_gene: TRBD1
abundance: .
len: 15
j_gene: TRBJ1-6
v_gene: TRBV4-1
CDR3aa: CASSQENRGGSPLHF